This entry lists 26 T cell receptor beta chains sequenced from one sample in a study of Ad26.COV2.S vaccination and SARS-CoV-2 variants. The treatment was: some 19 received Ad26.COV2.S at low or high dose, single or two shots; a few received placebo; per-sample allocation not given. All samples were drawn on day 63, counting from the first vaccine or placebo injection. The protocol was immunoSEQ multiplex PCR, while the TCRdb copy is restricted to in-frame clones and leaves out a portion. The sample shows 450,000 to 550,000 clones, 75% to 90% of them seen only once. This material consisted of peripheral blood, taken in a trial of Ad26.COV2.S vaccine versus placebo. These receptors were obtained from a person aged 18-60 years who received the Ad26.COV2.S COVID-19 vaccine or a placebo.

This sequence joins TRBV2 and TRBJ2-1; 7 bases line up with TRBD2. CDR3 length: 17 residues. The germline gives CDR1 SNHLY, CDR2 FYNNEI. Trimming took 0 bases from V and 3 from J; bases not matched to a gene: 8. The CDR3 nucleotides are TGTGCCAGCAGTGAAGCGGGGGGGGACTCCTTCTACAATGAGCAGTTCTTC. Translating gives CASSEAGGDSFYNEQFF.

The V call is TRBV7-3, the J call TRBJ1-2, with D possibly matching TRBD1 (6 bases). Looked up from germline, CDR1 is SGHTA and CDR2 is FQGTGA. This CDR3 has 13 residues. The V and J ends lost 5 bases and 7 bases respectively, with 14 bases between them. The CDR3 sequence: CASSPLQGTGYTF. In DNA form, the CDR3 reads TGTGCCAGCAGCCCATTACAGGGAACTGGCTACACCTTC.

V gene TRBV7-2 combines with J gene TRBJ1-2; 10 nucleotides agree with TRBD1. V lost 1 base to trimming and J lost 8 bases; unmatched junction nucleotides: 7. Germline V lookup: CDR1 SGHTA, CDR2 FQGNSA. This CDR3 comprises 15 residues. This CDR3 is CASSLGGQGPRGYTF. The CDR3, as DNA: TGTGCCAGCAGCTTAGGGGGACAGGGGCCGAGAGGCTACACCTTC.

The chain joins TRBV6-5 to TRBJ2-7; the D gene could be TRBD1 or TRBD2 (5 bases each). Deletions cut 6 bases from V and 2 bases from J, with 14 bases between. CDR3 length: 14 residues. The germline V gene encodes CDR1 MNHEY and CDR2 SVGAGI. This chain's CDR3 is CASRPGGWPYEQYV. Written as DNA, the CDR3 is TGTGCCAGCAGGCCTGGGGGTTGGCCCTACGAGCAGTACGTC.

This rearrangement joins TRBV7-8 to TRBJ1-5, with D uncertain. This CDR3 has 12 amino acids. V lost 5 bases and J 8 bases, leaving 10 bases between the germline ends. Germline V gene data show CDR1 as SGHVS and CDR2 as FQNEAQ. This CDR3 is CASSRNGEPQHF. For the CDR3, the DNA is TGTGCCAGCAGCCGTAATGGGGAGCCCCAGCATTTT.

CDR3 DNA sequence: TGTGCCAGCAGCTTATGGGCGAACACCGGGGAGCTGTTTTTT. It specifies CASSLWANTGELFF. The rearrangement links TRBV13 to TRBJ2-2; D is ambiguous. This CDR3 is 14 amino acids long. The ends were cut back, 2 bases at V and 0 bases at J, with 4 bases in the middle. Germline-derived CDR1 and CDR2 are PRHDT and FYEKMQ (reference sequence).

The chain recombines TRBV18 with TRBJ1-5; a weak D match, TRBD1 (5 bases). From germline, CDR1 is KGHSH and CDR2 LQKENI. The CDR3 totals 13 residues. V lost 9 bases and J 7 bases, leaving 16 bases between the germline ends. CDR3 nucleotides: TGTGCCAGTTGCAGGGAATCCGGCCAGCCCCAGCATTTT. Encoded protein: CASCRESGQPQHF.

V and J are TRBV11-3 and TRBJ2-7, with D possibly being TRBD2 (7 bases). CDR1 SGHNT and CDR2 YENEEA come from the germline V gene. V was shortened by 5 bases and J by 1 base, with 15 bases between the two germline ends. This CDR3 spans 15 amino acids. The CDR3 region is CASSNSGEGSYEQYF. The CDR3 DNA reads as TGTGCCAGCAGCAACTCAGGGGAGGGGTCCTACGAGCAGTACTTC.

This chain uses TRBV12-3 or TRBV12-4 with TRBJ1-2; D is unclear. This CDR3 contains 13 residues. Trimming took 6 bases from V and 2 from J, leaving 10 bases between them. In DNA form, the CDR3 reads TGTGCCAGCAGCCGTGGACTGAACTATGGCTACACCTTC. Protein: CASSRGLNYGYTF.

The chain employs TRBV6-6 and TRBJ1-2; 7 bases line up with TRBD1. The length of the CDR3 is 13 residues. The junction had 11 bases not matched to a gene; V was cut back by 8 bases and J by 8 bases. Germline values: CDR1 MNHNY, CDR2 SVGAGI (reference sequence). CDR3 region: CASGSDRERGYTF. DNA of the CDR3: TGTGCCAGCGGGTCTGACAGGGAGCGGGGCTACACCTTC.

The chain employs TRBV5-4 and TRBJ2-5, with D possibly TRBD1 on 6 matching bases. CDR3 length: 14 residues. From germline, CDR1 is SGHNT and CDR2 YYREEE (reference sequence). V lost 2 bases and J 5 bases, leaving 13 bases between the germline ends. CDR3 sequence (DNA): TGTGCCAGCAGCTTTTCGACAGGACGGGAGACCCAGTACTTC. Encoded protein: CASSFSTGRETQYF.

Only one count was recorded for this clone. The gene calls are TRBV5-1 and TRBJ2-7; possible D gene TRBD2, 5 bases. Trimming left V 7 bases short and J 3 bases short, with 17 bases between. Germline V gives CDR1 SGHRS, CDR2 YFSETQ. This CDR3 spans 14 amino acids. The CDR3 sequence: CASGKEPEVYEQYF. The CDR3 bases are TGCGCCAGCGGGAAAGAGCCGGAGGTCTACGAGCAGTACTTC.

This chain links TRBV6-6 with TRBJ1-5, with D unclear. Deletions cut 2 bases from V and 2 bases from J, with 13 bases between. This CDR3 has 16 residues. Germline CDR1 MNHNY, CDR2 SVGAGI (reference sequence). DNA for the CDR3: TGTGCCAGCAGTTACCCTATGACGGGAGGCAATCAGCCCCAGCATTTT. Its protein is CASSYPMTGGNQPQHF.

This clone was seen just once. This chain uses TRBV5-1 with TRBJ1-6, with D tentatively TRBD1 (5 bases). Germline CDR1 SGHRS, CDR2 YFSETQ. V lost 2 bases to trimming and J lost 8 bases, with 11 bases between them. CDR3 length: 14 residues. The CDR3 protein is CASSFARGDSPLHF. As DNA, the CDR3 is TGCGCCAGCAGCTTCGCCCGGGGGGATTCACCCCTCCACTTT.

The CDR3 nucleotides read TGTGCCAGCAGACTAGCGGGTATGAACACCGGGGAGCTGTTTTTT. This codes for CASRLAGMNTGELFF. The chain carries TRBV7-2 and TRBJ2-2; the match to TRBD2 covers 9 bases. The CDR3 runs to 15 residues. J was trimmed by 1 base and V by 6 bases; bases with no gene match: 3. Germline-derived CDR1 and CDR2 are SGHTA and FQGNSA.

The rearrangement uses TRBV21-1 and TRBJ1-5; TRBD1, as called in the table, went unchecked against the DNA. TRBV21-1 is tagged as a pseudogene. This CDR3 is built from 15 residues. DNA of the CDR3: TGTGCCAGCAGCAAAGGTTCACAGAGCAATCAGCCCCAGCATTTT. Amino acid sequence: CASSKGSQSNQPQHF.

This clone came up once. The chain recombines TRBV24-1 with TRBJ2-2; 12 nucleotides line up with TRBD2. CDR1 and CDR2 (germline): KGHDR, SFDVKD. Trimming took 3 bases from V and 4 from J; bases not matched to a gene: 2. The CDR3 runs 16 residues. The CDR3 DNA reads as TGTGCCACCAGTGATCCTAGCGGGGGGGGCACCGGGGAGCTGTTTTTT. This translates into CATSDPSGGGTGELFF.

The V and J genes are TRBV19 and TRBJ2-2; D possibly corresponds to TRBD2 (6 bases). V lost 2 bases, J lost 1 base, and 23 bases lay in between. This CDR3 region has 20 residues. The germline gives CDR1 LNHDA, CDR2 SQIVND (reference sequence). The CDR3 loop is CASSIPPTRGAGLNTGELFF. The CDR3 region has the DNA TGTGCCAGTAGTATACCTCCGACTCGGGGAGCGGGCCTGAACACCGGGGAGCTGTTTTTT.

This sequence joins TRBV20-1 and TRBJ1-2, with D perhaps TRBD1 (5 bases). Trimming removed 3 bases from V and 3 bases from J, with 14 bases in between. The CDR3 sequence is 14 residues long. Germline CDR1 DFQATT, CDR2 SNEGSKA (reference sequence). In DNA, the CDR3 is TGCAGTGCTAGTATAGGCAGGGCGGACTATGGCTACACCTTC. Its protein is CSASIGRADYGYTF.

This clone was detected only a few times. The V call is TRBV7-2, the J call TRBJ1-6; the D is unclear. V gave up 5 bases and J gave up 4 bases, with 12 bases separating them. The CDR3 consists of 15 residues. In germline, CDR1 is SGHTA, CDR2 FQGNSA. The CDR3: CASSPRPEYNSPLHF. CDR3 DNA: TGTGCCAGCAGCCCCAGACCGGAATATAATTCACCCCTCCACTTT.

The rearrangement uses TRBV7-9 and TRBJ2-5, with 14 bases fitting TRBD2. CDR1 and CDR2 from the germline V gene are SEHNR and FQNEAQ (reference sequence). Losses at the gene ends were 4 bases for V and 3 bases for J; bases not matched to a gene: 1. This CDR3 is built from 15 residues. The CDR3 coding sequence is TGTGCCAGCAGCTGGGGACTAGCGGGAGAAGAGACCCAGTACTTC. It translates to CASSWGLAGEETQYF.

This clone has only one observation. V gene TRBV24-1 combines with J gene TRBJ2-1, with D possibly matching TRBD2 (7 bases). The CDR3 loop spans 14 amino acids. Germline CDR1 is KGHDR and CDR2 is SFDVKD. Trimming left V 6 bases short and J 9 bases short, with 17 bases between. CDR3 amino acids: CATSHNWGGGEQFF. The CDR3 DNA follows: TGTGCCACCAGTCACAATTGGGGGGGCGGTGAGCAGTTCTTC.

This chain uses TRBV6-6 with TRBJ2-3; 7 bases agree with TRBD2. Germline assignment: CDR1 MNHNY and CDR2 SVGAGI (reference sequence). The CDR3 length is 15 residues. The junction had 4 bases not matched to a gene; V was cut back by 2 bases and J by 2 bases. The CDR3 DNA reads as TGTGCCAGCAGTTACCCGACTAGCCCCACAGATACGCAGTATTTT. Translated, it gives CASSYPTSPTDTQYF.

CDR3 sequence reads: CASSKVRRVQETQYF. The DNA for the CDR3 is TGTGCCAGCAGCAAAGTCCGTCGGGTGCAAGAGACCCAGTACTTC. This chain connects TRBV21-1 to TRBJ2-5; the D call in the table, TRBD2, was not verified against the DNA. TRBV21-1 is a documented pseudogene. CDR3 length: 15 residues.

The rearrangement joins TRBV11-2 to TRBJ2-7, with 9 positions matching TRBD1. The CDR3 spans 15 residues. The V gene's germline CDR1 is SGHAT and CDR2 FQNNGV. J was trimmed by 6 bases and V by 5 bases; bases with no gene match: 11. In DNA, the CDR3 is TGTGCCAGCAGCACCCGGACAGGGGATGTTCGCGAGCAGTACTTC. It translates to CASSTRTGDVREQYF.

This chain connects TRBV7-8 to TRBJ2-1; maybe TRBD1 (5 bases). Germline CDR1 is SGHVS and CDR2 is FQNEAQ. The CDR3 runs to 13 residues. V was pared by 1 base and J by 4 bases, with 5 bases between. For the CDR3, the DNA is TGTGCCAGCAGCTTAGGACAGTACAATGAGCAGTTCTTC. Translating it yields CASSLGQYNEQFF.